The 13 T cell receptor beta chains below all came from one sample that was sequenced in a study of breast tumors, draining lymph nodes, adjacent tissues. TCRdb reprocessed the multiplex PCR reads with MiXCR, giving one entry per CDR3 protein. The top ten hold just over 1.4% of the sample, which has around 230,000 distinct CDR3 sequences, about 34% seen once. The lymph nodes were axillary draining lymph nodes from breast cancer patients. The sequenced material came from axillary lymph node tissue. Source of these receptors: a female donor with breast cancer. Some clones in this sample may be carry-over from other donors' samples.

This clonotype was seen repeatedly, ten times or more. The CDR3 DNA follows: TGTGCCAGCAGTGACTGGGTGACTAGCGGGAACAACGAGCAGTACTTC. Translating it yields CASSDWVTSGNNEQYF. This chain uses TRBV2 with TRBJ2-7; 11 bases fit TRBD2. Per the germline V gene, CDR1 is SNHLY and CDR2 is FYNNEI. After removal of 3 bases from V and 5 bases from J, the junction contained 9 bases not matched to a gene. There are 16 residues in the CDR3.

The table lists this clonotype with many counts. The V gene is TRBV28, the J gene TRBJ2-7; TRBD2 matches at 8 bases. V shed 11 bases, J shed 3 bases, and the junction held 6 bases outside the gene matches. CDR1 and CDR2 (germline): MDHEN, SYDVKM. The CDR3 consists of 12 residues. The CDR3 spells CASGRGDYEQYF. The CDR3 coding sequence is TGTGCCTCCGGGCGGGGGGACTACGAGCAGTACTTC.

The chain links TRBV2 to TRBJ2-6; 10 bases are shared with TRBD2. CDR1 is SNHLY, CDR2 FYNNEI, per germline. After removal of 1 base from V and 0 bases from J, the junction contained 15 bases not matched to a gene. This CDR3 has 22 residues. CDR3 sequence: CASSEESGRAWGATSGANVLTF. DNA for the CDR3: TGTGCCAGCAGTGAAGAGAGCGGGAGGGCCTGGGGGGCCACCTCTGGGGCCAACGTCCTGACTTTC. Filled out from reference TRBV2 and TRBJ2-6, the complete variable domain reads EPEVTQTPSHQVTQMGQEVILRCVPISNHLYFYWYRQILGQKVEFLVSFYNNEISEKSEIFDDQFSVERPDGSNFTLKIRSTKLEDSAMYFCASSEESGRAWGATSGANVLTFGAGSRLTVL.

Many counts were recorded for this clonotype. V is TRBV25-1 and J is TRBJ2-3, with D unresolved. Trimming stripped 2 bases from V and 0 bases from J, with 6 bases between. The CDR3 loop spans 14 amino acids. Germline values: CDR1 MGHDK, CDR2 SYGVNS. CDR3 in DNA: TGTGCCAGCAGTGAAGCCCTGAGCACAGATACGCAGTATTTT. It translates to CASSEALSTDTQYF.

This clonotype was seen ten or more times. V and J are TRBV11-1 and TRBJ2-7; D assignment may be TRBD1 or TRBD2 (6 bases each). Looked up from germline, CDR1 is SGHAT and CDR2 is FQDESV (reference sequence). V was pared by 4 bases and J by 6 bases, with 16 bases between. The CDR3 spans 14 residues. The CDR3 here is CASSSLRDTPEQYF. As DNA, the CDR3 is TGTGCCAGCAGCTCTCTGCGGGACACACCCGAGCAGTACTTC.

This clonotype was recorded many times. The chain couples TRBV5-4 to TRBJ2-1, with 8 bases that match TRBD2. Looked up from germline, CDR1 is SGHNT and CDR2 is YYREEE (reference sequence). The CDR3 totals 12 residues. V lost 1 base and J lost 11; bases outside the gene matches: 2. CDR3 protein: CASSLTSGQQFF. The CDR3 region has the DNA TGTGCCAGCAGCTTGACTAGCGGTCAGCAGTTCTTC.

This clonotype was detected many times. The rearrangement joins TRBV10-3 to TRBJ2-7, with D unresolved. Germline CDR1 is ENHRY and CDR2 is SYGVKD. This CDR3 is 14 amino acids long. V lost 7 bases, J lost 6 bases, and 19 bases lay in between. CDR3 bases: TGTGCCATCACTAGAAATCATGGCGTGAGCGAGCAGTACTTC. Translation gives CAITRNHGVSEQYF.

The rearrangement uses TRBV30 and TRBJ2-3, with 7 positions matching TRBD1. Trimming at V came to 7 bases and at J to 5 bases, leaving 9 bases not matched to a gene. The CDR3 spans 13 residues. Germline V CDR1 and CDR2: GTSNPN, SVGIG (reference sequence). CDR3: CAFSPSGGDTQYF. CDR3 in DNA: TGTGCCTTTTCCCCTTCAGGGGGAGATACGCAGTATTTT.

In its sample, this clonotype was seen many times. This chain links TRBV29-1 with TRBJ2-1; 10 bases fit TRBD1. The CDR3 runs 13 residues. V was clipped by 5 bases and J by 6 bases; unmatched bases: 4. The germline gives CDR1 SQVTM, CDR2 ANQGSEA. The CDR3 is CSVRGTGANEQFF. Here the CDR3 DNA reads TGCAGCGTTCGCGGGACAGGGGCCAATGAGCAGTTCTTC.

At least ten counts were recorded for this clonotype. The J gene is TRBJ2-5, the V gene TRBV28, with D unresolved. Germline CDR1 reads MDHEN; CDR2 reads SYDVKM. The CDR3 length is 12 residues. The ends were cut back, 4 bases at V and 5 bases at J, with 8 bases in the middle. Written as DNA, the CDR3 is TGTGCCAGCAGTTCCCCCGCTGAGACCCAGTACTTC. It specifies CASSSPAETQYF.

The V call is TRBV11-3, the J call TRBJ2-5, with D uncertain. CDR3 length: 15 amino acids. Germline values: CDR1 SGHNT, CDR2 YENEEA. The V end was cut by 1 base, the J end by 4 bases, with 13 bases between. CDR3 sequence: CASSLGGGARETQYF. DNA for the CDR3: TGTGCCAGCAGCTTAGGGGGTGGAGCGCGAGAGACCCAGTACTTC. Together with reference TRBV11-3 and TRBJ2-5, the CDR3 gives the full variable domain: EAGVVQSPRYKIIEKKQPVAFWCNPISGHNTLYWYLQNLGQGPELLIRYENEEAVDDSQLPKDRFSAERLKGVDSTLKIQPAELGDSAVYLCASSLGGGARETQYFGPGTRLLVL.

This clonotype was observed once. V is TRBV13 and J is TRBJ2-2; 9 nucleotides agree with TRBD1. Germline CDR1 PRHDT, CDR2 FYEKMQ (reference sequence). The CDR3 has 14 residues. The J segment lost 6 bases and the V segment lost 6 bases, leaving 5 bases of the junction unmatched. In nucleotides, the CDR3 is TGTGCCAGCAGAATCCGGACAGGGGCCGGGGAGCTGTTTTTT. It is translated as CASRIRTGAGELFF.

This clonotype was seen many times. V gene TRBV5-5 combines with J gene TRBJ2-4; D possibly uses TRBD1 or TRBD2 (6 bases each). The germline V and J ends were trimmed by 4 bases and 6 bases, with 14 bases remaining between them. The germline CDR1 and CDR2 sequences are SGHKS and YYEKEE (reference sequence). CDR3 length: 14 residues. The CDR3 sequence: CASSPPGAGNIQYF. The CDR3 bases are TGTGCCAGCAGCCCCCCGGGGGCGGGAAACATTCAGTACTTC.